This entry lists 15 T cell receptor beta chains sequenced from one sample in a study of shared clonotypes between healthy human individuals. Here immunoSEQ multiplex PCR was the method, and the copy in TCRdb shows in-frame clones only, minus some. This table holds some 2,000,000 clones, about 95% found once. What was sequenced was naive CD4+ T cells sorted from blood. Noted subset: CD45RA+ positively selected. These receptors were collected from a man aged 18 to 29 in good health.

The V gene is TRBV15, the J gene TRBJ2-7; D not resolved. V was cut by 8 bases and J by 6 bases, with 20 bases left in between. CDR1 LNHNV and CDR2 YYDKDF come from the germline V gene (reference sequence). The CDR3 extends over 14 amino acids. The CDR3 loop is CATRPPGGDREQYF. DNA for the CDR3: TGTGCCACCCGACCTCCCGGCGGAGATCGCGAGCAGTACTTC.

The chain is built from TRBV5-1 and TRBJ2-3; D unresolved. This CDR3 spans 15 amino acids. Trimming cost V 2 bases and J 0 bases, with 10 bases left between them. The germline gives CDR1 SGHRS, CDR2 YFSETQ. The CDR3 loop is CASSLRVLSTDTQYF. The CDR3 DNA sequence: TGCGCCAGCAGCTTAAGGGTTCTTAGCACAGATACGCAGTATTTT. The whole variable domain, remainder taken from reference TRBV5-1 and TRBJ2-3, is KAGVTQTPRYLIKTRGQQVTLSCSPISGHRSVSWYQQTPGQGLQFLFEYFSETQRNKGNFPGRFSGRQFSNSRSEMNVSTLELGDSALYLCASSLRVLSTDTQYFGPGTRLTVL.

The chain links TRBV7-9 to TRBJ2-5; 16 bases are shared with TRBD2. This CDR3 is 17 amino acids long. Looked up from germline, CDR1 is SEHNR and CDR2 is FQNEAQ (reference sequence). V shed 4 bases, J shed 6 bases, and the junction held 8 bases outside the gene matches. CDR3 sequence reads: CASSSTGTSGGAKTQYF. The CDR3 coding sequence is TGTGCCAGCAGCTCTACCGGGACTAGCGGGGGGGCGAAGACCCAGTACTTC.

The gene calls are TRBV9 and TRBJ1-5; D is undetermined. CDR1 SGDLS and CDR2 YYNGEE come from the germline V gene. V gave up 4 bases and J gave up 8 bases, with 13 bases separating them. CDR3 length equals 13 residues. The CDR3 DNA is TGTGCCAGCAGCCCCAGTCTCGGAGAGCCCCAGCATTTT. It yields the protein CASSPSLGEPQHF. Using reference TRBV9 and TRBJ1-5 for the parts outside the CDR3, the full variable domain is DSGVTQTPKHLITATGQRVTLRCSPRSGDLSVYWYQQSLDQGLQFLIQYYNGEERAKGNILERFSAQQFPDLHSELNLSSLELGDSALYFCASSPSLGEPQHFGDGTRLSIL.

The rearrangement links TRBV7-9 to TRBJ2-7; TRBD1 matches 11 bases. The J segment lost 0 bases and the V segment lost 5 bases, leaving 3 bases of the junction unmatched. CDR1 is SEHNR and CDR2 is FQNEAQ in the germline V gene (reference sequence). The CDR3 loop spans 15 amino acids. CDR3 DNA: TGTGCCAGCAGCCCAGGGACAGGGGGCTCCTACGAGCAGTACTTC. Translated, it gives CASSPGTGGSYEQYF.

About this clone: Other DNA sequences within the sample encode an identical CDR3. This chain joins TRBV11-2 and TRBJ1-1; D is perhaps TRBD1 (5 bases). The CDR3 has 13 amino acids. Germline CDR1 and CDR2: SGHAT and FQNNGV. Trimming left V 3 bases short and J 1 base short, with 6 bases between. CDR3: CASSFQGNTEAFF. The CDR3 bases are TGTGCCAGCAGCTTTCAGGGGAACACTGAAGCTTTCTTT.

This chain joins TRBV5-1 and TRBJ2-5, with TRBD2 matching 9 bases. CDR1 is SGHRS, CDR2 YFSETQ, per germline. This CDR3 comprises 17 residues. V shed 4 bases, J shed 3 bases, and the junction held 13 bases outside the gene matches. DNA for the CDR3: TGCGCCAGCAGCAGAGCCAGCGGGGGGCGAGTAGAAGAGACCCAGTACTTC. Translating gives CASSRASGGRVEETQYF. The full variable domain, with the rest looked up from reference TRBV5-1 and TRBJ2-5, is KAGVTQTPRYLIKTRGQQVTLSCSPISGHRSVSWYQQTPGQGLQFLFEYFSETQRNKGNFPGRFSGRQFSNSRSEMNVSTLELGDSALYLCASSRASGGRVEETQYFGPGTRLLVL.

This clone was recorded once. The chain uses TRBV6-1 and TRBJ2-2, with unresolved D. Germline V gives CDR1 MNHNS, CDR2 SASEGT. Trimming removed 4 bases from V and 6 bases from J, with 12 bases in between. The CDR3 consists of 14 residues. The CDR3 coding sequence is TGTGCCAGCAGTGGTGGGGTAGCATCCGGGGAGCTGTTTTTT. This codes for CASSGGVASGELFF.

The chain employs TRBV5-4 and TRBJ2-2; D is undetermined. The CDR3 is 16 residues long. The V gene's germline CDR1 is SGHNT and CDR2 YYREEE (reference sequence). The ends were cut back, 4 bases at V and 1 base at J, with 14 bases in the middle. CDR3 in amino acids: CASSPGPLVNTGELFF. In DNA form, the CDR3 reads TGTGCCAGCAGCCCTGGGCCCTTGGTGAACACCGGGGAGCTGTTTTTT. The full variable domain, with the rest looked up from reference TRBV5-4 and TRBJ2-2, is ETGVTQSPTHLIKTRGQQVTLRCSSQSGHNTVSWYQQALGQGPQFIFQYYREEENGRGNFPPRFSGLQFPNYSSELNVNALELDDSALYLCASSPGPLVNTGELFFGEGSRLTVL.

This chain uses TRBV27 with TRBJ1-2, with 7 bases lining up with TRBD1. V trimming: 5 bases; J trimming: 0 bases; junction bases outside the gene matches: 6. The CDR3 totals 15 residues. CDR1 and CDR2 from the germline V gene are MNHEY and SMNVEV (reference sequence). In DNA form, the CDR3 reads TGTGCCAGCAGTCCAGCAGGGGGGGCTAACTATGGCTACACCTTC. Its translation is CASSPAGGANYGYTF.

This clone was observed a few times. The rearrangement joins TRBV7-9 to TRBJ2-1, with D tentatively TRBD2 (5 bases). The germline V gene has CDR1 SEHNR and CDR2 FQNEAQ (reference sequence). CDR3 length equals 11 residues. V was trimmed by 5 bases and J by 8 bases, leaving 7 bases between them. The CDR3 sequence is CASSRTDEQFF. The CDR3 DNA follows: TGTGCCAGCAGCCGGACTGATGAGCAGTTCTTC.

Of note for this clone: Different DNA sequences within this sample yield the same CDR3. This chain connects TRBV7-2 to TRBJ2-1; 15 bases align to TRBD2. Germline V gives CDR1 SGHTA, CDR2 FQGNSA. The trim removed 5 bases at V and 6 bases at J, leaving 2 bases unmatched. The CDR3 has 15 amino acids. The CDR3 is CASSRGLAGGNEQFF. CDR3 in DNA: TGTGCCAGCAGCCGGGGACTAGCGGGAGGCAATGAGCAGTTCTTC.

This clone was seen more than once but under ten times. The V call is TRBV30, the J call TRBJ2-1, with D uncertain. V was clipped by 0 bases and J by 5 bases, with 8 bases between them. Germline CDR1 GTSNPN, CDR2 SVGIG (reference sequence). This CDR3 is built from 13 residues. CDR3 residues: CAWSVLWNNEQFF. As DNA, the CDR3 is TGTGCCTGGAGTGTCTTGTGGAACAATGAGCAGTTCTTC.

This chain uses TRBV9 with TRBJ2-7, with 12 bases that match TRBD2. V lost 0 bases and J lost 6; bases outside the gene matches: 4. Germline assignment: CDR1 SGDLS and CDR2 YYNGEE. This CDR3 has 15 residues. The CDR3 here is CASSVGTSGIGEQYF. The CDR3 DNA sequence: TGTGCCAGCAGCGTAGGGACTAGCGGGATAGGCGAGCAGTACTTC.

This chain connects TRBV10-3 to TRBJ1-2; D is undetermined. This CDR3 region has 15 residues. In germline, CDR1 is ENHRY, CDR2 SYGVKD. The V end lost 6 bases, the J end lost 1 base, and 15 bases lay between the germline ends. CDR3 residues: CAISAHDTSNYGYTF. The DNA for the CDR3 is TGTGCCATCAGCGCTCATGACACCAGTAACTATGGCTACACCTTC.